The text below deals with one T cell receptor beta chain. Its matching antigen is unknown. Recipients received nonmyeloablative bone marrow transplants from related graft donors, with transient mixed chimerism. The CDR3 runs 16 residues. Germline assignment: CDR1 SGHVS and CDR2 FQNEAQ. The germline V and J ends were trimmed by 1 base and 5 bases, with 14 bases remaining between them. The entry originates in a study of Tregs in tolerant kidney transplant recipients. General study points: The most relevant donor-specific Treg TCRbeta repertoire apparently came from expansion with activated donor B cells. No direct test of biological reproducibility was done here.

The repertoire was sequenced with immunoSEQ multiplex PCR; TCRdb's copy has only in-frame clones and lacks some. The sample has 100,000 or so clones, roughly 93% seen once. Sequenced here: CD4+ T cells from blood (PBMCs), sampled 12 months after the transplant. The sequence derives from a human patient who received a combined kidney and bone marrow transplant. These T cells may partly come from the graft donor. This chain uses TRBV7-8 with TRBJ2-2; no clear D gene. CDR3: CASSLVGSSRTGELFF. DNA for the CDR3: TGTGCCAGCAGCTTAGTCGGCAGTTCTAGGACCGGGGAGCTGTTTTTT.